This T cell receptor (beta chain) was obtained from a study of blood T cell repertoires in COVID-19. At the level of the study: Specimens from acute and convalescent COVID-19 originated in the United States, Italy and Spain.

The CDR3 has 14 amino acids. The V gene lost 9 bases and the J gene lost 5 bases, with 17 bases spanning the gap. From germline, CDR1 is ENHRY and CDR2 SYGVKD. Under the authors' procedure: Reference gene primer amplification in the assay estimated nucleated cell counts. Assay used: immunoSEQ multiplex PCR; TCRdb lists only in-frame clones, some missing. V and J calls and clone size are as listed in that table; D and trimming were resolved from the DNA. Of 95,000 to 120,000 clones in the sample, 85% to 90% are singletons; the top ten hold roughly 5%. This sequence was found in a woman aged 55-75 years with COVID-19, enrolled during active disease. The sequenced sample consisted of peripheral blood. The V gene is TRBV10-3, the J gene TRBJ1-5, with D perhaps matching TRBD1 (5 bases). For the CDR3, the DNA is TGTGCCATTGGAAGCCAGGGTGGGGATCAGCCCCAGCATTTT. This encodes CAIGSQGGDQPQHF.